This is a list of T cell receptor beta chains from one sample in a study of blood T cell repertoires in COVID-19. Data came from immunoSEQ multiplex PCR; TCRdb stores just in-frame clones and leaves some out. The profile shows 210,000 or so clones, roughly 76% of them singletons. The sequenced sample consisted of peripheral blood. The source is a human donor in a cohort sampled during active COVID-19. CDR3s include the opening cysteine and the closing phenylalanine or tryptophan. Fields, in order: D gene, V gene, J gene, clone size, CDR3 DNA, CDR3 protein. D genes are given only for firm matches. For some rows the clone size is stated as once, few or many, or as a class when expanded; others skip it.

d_gene: .; v_gene: TRBV20-1; j_gene: TRBJ1-2; abundance: once; CDR3nt: TGCAGTGCCCCAAGGGGCTATGGCTACACCTTC; CDR3aa: CSAPRGYGYTF
d_gene: .; v_gene: TRBV6-2/TRBV6-3; j_gene: TRBJ2-1; abundance: .; CDR3nt: TGTGCCAGCAGTTTCTTAGCTTCCACCTACAATGAGCAGTTCTTC; CDR3aa: CASSFLASTYNEQFF
d_gene: TRBD2; v_gene: TRBV5-1; j_gene: TRBJ2-3; abundance: .; CDR3nt: TGCGCCAGCAGCTCGCCCGGGACTAGCGGGAAGGCAGATACGCAGTATTTT; CDR3aa: CASSSPGTSGKADTQYF
d_gene: TRBD2; v_gene: TRBV18; j_gene: TRBJ2-7; abundance: .; CDR3nt: TGTGCCAGCTCACCACCGGTGGCTAGCGGGAGGAACGAGCAGTACTTC; CDR3aa: CASSPPVASGRNEQYF
d_gene: TRBD2; v_gene: TRBV2; j_gene: TRBJ2-3; abundance: .; CDR3nt: TGTGCCAGCAGGCCGCTGACTAGCGCCACAGATACGCAGTATTTT; CDR3aa: CASRPLTSATDTQYF
d_gene: TRBD2; v_gene: TRBV5-1; j_gene: TRBJ2-3; abundance: once; CDR3nt: TGCGCCAGCAGCTTGGGACTAGCGGTTAGCACAGATACGCAGTATTTT; CDR3aa: CASSLGLAVSTDTQYF
d_gene: TRBD1; v_gene: TRBV28; j_gene: TRBJ1-2; abundance: .; CDR3nt: TGTGCCAGCAGATCTGAAGGCCGGACGGGACAGCGCTACACCTTC; CDR3aa: CASRSEGRTGQRYTF
d_gene: TRBD2; v_gene: TRBV28; j_gene: TRBJ2-7; abundance: .; CDR3nt: TGTGCCAGCAGTACCGTAGGGACTATCTACGAGCAGTACTTC; CDR3aa: CASSTVGTIYEQYF
d_gene: TRBD1; v_gene: TRBV5-1; j_gene: TRBJ2-7; abundance: .; CDR3nt: TGCGCCAGCAGCTTGCGACAGGGGGCAGGGGAGCAGTACTTC; CDR3aa: CASSLRQGAGEQYF
d_gene: .; v_gene: TRBV25-1; j_gene: TRBJ2-1; abundance: .; CDR3nt: TGTGCCAGCAGTGAACTAGCGACCCGAGAAGATGAGCAGTTCTTC; CDR3aa: CASSELATREDEQFF
d_gene: .; v_gene: TRBV7-8; j_gene: TRBJ1-1; abundance: .; CDR3nt: TGTGCCAGCAGCCCTCTAGACACTGAAGCTTTCTTT; CDR3aa: CASSPLDTEAFF
d_gene: .; v_gene: TRBV30; j_gene: TRBJ2-7; abundance: .; CDR3nt: TGTGCCTGGAATCTTGGGGGGATCTCCTACGAGCAGTACTTC; CDR3aa: CAWNLGGISYEQYF
d_gene: .; v_gene: TRBV28; j_gene: TRBJ2-7; abundance: .; CDR3nt: TGTGCCAGCAGTTCAGGGCCCTACGAGCAGTACTTC; CDR3aa: CASSSGPYEQYF
d_gene: TRBD1; v_gene: TRBV18; j_gene: TRBJ2-7; abundance: .; CDR3nt: TGTGCCAGCTCACCGGGACAGGGGGTGTACGAGCAGTACTTC; CDR3aa: CASSPGQGVYEQYF
d_gene: .; v_gene: TRBV27; j_gene: TRBJ1-1; abundance: .; CDR3nt: TGTGCCAGCAGCCCGACAGGAGAGAACACTGAAGCTTTCTTT; CDR3aa: CASSPTGENTEAFF
d_gene: .; v_gene: TRBV14; j_gene: TRBJ1-1; abundance: .; CDR3nt: TGTGCCAGCAGCCAAGGAGCGGGGGCGGATGACACTGAAGCTTTCTTT; CDR3aa: CASSQGAGADDTEAFF
d_gene: .; v_gene: TRBV9; j_gene: TRBJ2-2; abundance: .; CDR3nt: TGTGCCAGCAGCGTAGGGCAGGGGTACACCGGGGAGCTGTTTTTT; CDR3aa: CASSVGQGYTGELFF
d_gene: TRBD1; v_gene: TRBV7-9; j_gene: TRBJ1-6; abundance: .; CDR3nt: TGTGCCAGCAGCTTAGGTGGTGCAGGGGGCCGTTCACCCCTCCACTTT; CDR3aa: CASSLGGAGGRSPLHF
d_gene: TRBD2; v_gene: TRBV10-3; j_gene: TRBJ2-1; abundance: .; CDR3nt: TGTGCCATCAGTGAGTCTAGCGGGAGAATAGATGAGCAGTTCTTC; CDR3aa: CAISESSGRIDEQFF
d_gene: TRBD2; v_gene: TRBV11-2; j_gene: TRBJ2-2; abundance: .; CDR3nt: TGTGCCAGCAGCTTCGGGACTAGCGGGAGTAGCACCGGGGAGCTGTTTTTT; CDR3aa: CASSFGTSGSSTGELFF
d_gene: TRBD1; v_gene: TRBV7-3; j_gene: TRBJ1-2; abundance: .; CDR3nt: TGTGCCAGCAGCTACGGGACAGGGAACTATGGCTACACCTTC; CDR3aa: CASSYGTGNYGYTF
d_gene: .; v_gene: TRBV21-1; j_gene: TRBJ2-2; abundance: .; CDR3nt: TGTGCCAGCAGCCCAGGGACACGGGTCTTTGACCGGGGGGAGCTGTTTTTT; CDR3aa: CASSPGTRVFDRGELFF
d_gene: .; v_gene: TRBV19; j_gene: TRBJ1-2; abundance: .; CDR3nt: TGTGCCACCAGGGGTCGTTCGAACTATGGCTACACCTTC; CDR3aa: CATRGRSNYGYTF
d_gene: .; v_gene: TRBV30; j_gene: TRBJ1-2; abundance: few; CDR3nt: TGTGCCTGGATCCCCCTGGCGGGGCTTGGCTACACCTTC; CDR3aa: CAWIPLAGLGYTF
d_gene: TRBD1; v_gene: TRBV7-2; j_gene: TRBJ1-5; abundance: few; CDR3nt: TGTGCCAGCAGCTTCCGGGACAGGGGCAATCAGCCCCAGCATTTT; CDR3aa: CASSFRDRGNQPQHF
d_gene: TRBD1; v_gene: TRBV13; j_gene: TRBJ2-7; abundance: .; CDR3nt: TGTGCCAGCAGCTTAGACCAGGGGGCAGCTGAGCAGTACTTC; CDR3aa: CASSLDQGAAEQYF
d_gene: .; v_gene: TRBV6-5; j_gene: TRBJ1-6; abundance: .; CDR3nt: TGTGCCAGCAGTTACGCGAATTATAATTCACCCCTCCACTTT; CDR3aa: CASSYANYNSPLHF
d_gene: TRBD1; v_gene: TRBV28; j_gene: TRBJ2-7; abundance: .; CDR3nt: TGTGCCAGCAGTAACAGGGGAGAACGCGAGCAGTACTTC; CDR3aa: CASSNRGEREQYF
d_gene: .; v_gene: TRBV30; j_gene: TRBJ2-7; abundance: .; CDR3nt: TGTGCCTGGACGGGGGGCAGACCGTACGAGCAGTACTTC; CDR3aa: CAWTGGRPYEQYF
d_gene: TRBD1; v_gene: TRBV5-1; j_gene: TRBJ1-5; abundance: few; CDR3nt: TGCGCCAGCAGCCTGACAGGGGATCATCAGCCCCAGCATTTT; CDR3aa: CASSLTGDHQPQHF
d_gene: .; v_gene: TRBV28; j_gene: TRBJ1-6; abundance: .; CDR3nt: TGTGCCAGCAGTCTCTCGGACAGAGATAATTCACCCCTCCACTTT; CDR3aa: CASSLSDRDNSPLHF
d_gene: TRBD2; v_gene: TRBV7-9; j_gene: TRBJ2-1; abundance: .; CDR3nt: TGTGCCAGCAGCTTAGGCCGCCTAGCGGGAGGTTCCTACAATGAGCAGTTCTTC; CDR3aa: CASSLGRLAGGSYNEQFF
d_gene: TRBD2; v_gene: TRBV5-1; j_gene: TRBJ2-3; abundance: .; CDR3nt: TGCGCCAGCACCAGACTAGCGGGATTCCGGGATACGCAGTATTTT; CDR3aa: CASTRLAGFRDTQYF
d_gene: TRBD2; v_gene: TRBV5-1; j_gene: TRBJ2-1; abundance: .; CDR3nt: TGCGCCAGCAGCGTGACTAGCGGGAGTTACAATGAGCAGTTCTTC; CDR3aa: CASSVTSGSYNEQFF
d_gene: .; v_gene: TRBV5-1; j_gene: TRBJ2-5; abundance: .; CDR3nt: TGCGCCAGCAGCTCCTTTGAACAGGGCGGGGAGACCCAGTACTTC; CDR3aa: CASSSFEQGGETQYF
d_gene: TRBD1; v_gene: TRBV7-3; j_gene: TRBJ2-7; abundance: .; CDR3nt: TGTGCCAGCAGCCCCTGGACAGGGGCCTACGAGCAGTACTTC; CDR3aa: CASSPWTGAYEQYF
d_gene: .; v_gene: TRBV27; j_gene: TRBJ2-7; abundance: once; CDR3nt: TGTGCCAGCAGTTCACACCCGACGGCGGGTGAGCAGTACTTC; CDR3aa: CASSSHPTAGEQYF
d_gene: TRBD2; v_gene: TRBV27; j_gene: TRBJ2-7; abundance: .; CDR3nt: TGTGCCAGCAGGAAACTAGCGGGAGACGTTCGCGAGCAGTACTTC; CDR3aa: CASRKLAGDVREQYF
d_gene: .; v_gene: TRBV7-2; j_gene: TRBJ2-7; abundance: .; CDR3nt: TGTGCCAGCAGCTCAAAGAGGGGGAAAGGATACGAGCAGTACTTC; CDR3aa: CASSSKRGKGYEQYF
d_gene: TRBD2; v_gene: TRBV7-3; j_gene: TRBJ2-1; abundance: .; CDR3nt: TGTGCCAGCAGCTTATTGGCTAGCGGACCTAATGAGCAGTTCTTC; CDR3aa: CASSLLASGPNEQFF
d_gene: TRBD1; v_gene: TRBV6-5; j_gene: TRBJ1-2; abundance: .; CDR3nt: TGTGCCAGCAGTTACAGGGGGCTGAACTATGGCTACACCTTC; CDR3aa: CASSYRGLNYGYTF
d_gene: .; v_gene: TRBV11-3; j_gene: TRBJ2-7; abundance: .; CDR3nt: TGTGCCCTTTTTCCGGGGTCGTACGAGCAGTACTTC; CDR3aa: CALFPGSYEQYF
d_gene: .; v_gene: TRBV5-5; j_gene: TRBJ1-5; abundance: .; CDR3nt: TGTGCCAGCAGCTTGTGGAGTACCCAGACTAGCAATCAGCCCCAGCATTTT; CDR3aa: CASSLWSTQTSNQPQHF
d_gene: .; v_gene: TRBV28; j_gene: TRBJ2-7; abundance: .; CDR3nt: TGTGCCAGCAGTTTAGGGGGACTTCTCTCCTACGAGCAGTACTTC; CDR3aa: CASSLGGLLSYEQYF
d_gene: .; v_gene: TRBV7-2; j_gene: TRBJ1-2; abundance: few; CDR3nt: TGTGCCAGCAGTTTAGGGCAGGGGACCCGAGACACCTTC; CDR3aa: CASSLGQGTRDTF
d_gene: .; v_gene: TRBV3-1/TRBV3-2; j_gene: TRBJ1-1; abundance: .; CDR3nt: TGTGCCAGCAGCCAAGGGAGGGGGGGGAACACTGAAGCTTTCTTT; CDR3aa: CASSQGRGGNTEAFF
d_gene: TRBD1; v_gene: TRBV28; j_gene: TRBJ1-5; abundance: .; CDR3nt: TGTGCCAGCAGTTCCCGGACAGGGCCGGAGCCCCAGCATTTT; CDR3aa: CASSSRTGPEPQHF
d_gene: TRBD2; v_gene: TRBV27; j_gene: TRBJ2-7; abundance: .; CDR3nt: TGTGCCAGCAGTTTACGACTAGCGGACTACGAGCAGTACTTC; CDR3aa: CASSLRLADYEQYF
d_gene: .; v_gene: TRBV5-5; j_gene: TRBJ1-3; abundance: .; CDR3nt: TGTGCCAGCAGCTTCGACAGTTACTCTGGAAACACCATATATTTT; CDR3aa: CASSFDSYSGNTIYF
d_gene: TRBD2; v_gene: TRBV10-3; j_gene: TRBJ2-7; abundance: .; CDR3nt: TGTGCCATAGAAAGAGCGGGAGGGCAGGGCGAGCAGTACTTC; CDR3aa: CAIERAGGQGEQYF
d_gene: .; v_gene: TRBV11-2; j_gene: TRBJ2-7; abundance: .; CDR3nt: TGTGCCAGCAGCTTACCAGGCGAGCAGTACTTC; CDR3aa: CASSLPGEQYF
d_gene: TRBD2; v_gene: TRBV9; j_gene: TRBJ2-1; abundance: .; CDR3nt: TGTGCCAGCAGCGTAGACGGACTAGCGGGAGGATTATACAATGAGCAGTTCTTC; CDR3aa: CASSVDGLAGGLYNEQFF
d_gene: TRBD1; v_gene: TRBV5-1; j_gene: TRBJ2-5; abundance: .; CDR3nt: TGCGCCAGCAGCTTTCTGACAGGGCCCGATGTGGAGACCCAGTACTTC; CDR3aa: CASSFLTGPDVETQYF
d_gene: TRBD2; v_gene: TRBV6-2/TRBV6-3; j_gene: TRBJ2-5; abundance: few; CDR3nt: TGTGCCAGCAGTACCCCAGCGGGAGTCTACGAGACCCAGTACTTC; CDR3aa: CASSTPAGVYETQYF